This TCR beta chain was captured in a study of blood T cells in healthy people across ages. Overall study findings and caveats: PBMCs left unsorted prevented a conclusive naive versus antigen-experienced comparison. Older age went with lower TCR beta diversity per million T cells, in a roughly linear way.

The individuals who served as donors were healthy Caucasians living in Russia, aged roughly 6 to 95. Germline V gene lookup returns CDR1 MGHDK and CDR2 SYGVNS. V was cut by 0 bases and J by 1 base, with 9 bases left in between. The CDR3 runs to 15 residues. PCR was performed a second time for roughly 7 to 12 cycles using a sample-barcoded 5' primer and a J-beta primer mix. TCRdb re-analysed the 5' RACE reads in MiXCR, keeping a single row per CDR3 protein. The sample includes 1.2 million to 1.5 million distinct CDR3 sequences, around 55% seen only once; the top ten take 5% to 7%. Concerning this clonotype: No antigen is known for it.

Sequenced: blood. V gene TRBV25-1 combines with J gene TRBJ1-1, with D tentatively TRBD1 (5 bases). The sequence derives from a man between 18 and 35 years old in good health. The CDR3 bases are TGTGCCAGCAGTGAATACGTGGGGGGGAACACTGAAGCTTTCTTT. Its protein is CASSEYVGGNTEAFF. The complete variable domain, with remaining parts taken from reference TRBV25-1 and TRBJ1-1, reads EADIYQTPRYLVIGTGKKITLECSQTMGHDKMYWYQQDPGMELHLIHYSYGVNSTEKGDLSSESTVSRIRTEHFPLTLESARPSHTSQYLCASSEYVGGNTEAFFGQGTRLTVV.